This entry concerns a single T cell receptor (beta chain). Trimming took off 1 base at V and 4 bases at J, with 19 bases between the two ends. CDR3 length: 17 residues. Germline V gene data show CDR1 as LGHNA and CDR2 as YNFKEQ. After extraction with the RNeasy kit, about 0.5 to 1 ug of the RNA was reverse transcribed using random hexamers. The immunoSEQ assay covered 54 Vbeta and 13 Jbeta segments for CDR3. MiXCR, run by TCRdb on the immunoSEQ multiplex PCR reads, gives a single entry per CDR3 protein. Seen here are about 180,000 distinct CDR3 sequences, around 94% observed once, and the top ten hold more than 0.08%. This entry belongs to a study of CD8 T cells in Susac syndrome. The wider study: There were over 5 sequenced Susac syndrome patients with active disease and under ten in remission. Patients with Susac syndrome, at blood draw, were therapy-naive, on corticosteroids, or on intravenous immunoglobulin alone.

The authors carried out high-throughput sequencing of TCR beta. They applied it to CD8+ and CD4+ T cells obtained from blood. The receptor was isolated from a human donor with Susac syndrome. Sequenced sample: CD4+ T cells from PBMCs. V usage is TRBV4-2 and J usage is TRBJ1-2, with D perhaps TRBD1 (6 bases). The CDR3 reads CASSQGRQGGQAYGYTF. The CDR3 DNA reads TGTGCCAGCAGCCAAGGACGACAAGGGGGGCAGGCCTATGGCTACACCTTC.